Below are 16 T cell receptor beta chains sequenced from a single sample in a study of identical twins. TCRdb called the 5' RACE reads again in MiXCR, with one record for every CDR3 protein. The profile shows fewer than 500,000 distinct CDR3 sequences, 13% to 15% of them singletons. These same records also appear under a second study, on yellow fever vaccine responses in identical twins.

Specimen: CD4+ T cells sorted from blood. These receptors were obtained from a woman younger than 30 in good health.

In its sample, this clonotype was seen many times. The CDR3 spells CASSRLVTPGGTQYF. The CDR3 nucleotides read TGTGCCAGCAGCCGACTCGTTACTCCAGGGGGTACGCAGTATTTT. The genes are TRBV12-3 or TRBV12-4 and TRBJ2-3; 7 bases map to TRBD1. The CDR3 spans 15 residues. The J segment lost 8 bases and the V segment lost 6 bases, leaving 14 bases of the junction unmatched.

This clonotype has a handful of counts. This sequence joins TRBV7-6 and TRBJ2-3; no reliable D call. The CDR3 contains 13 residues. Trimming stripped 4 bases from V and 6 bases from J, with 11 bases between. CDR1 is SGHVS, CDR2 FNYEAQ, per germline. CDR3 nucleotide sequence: TGTGCCAGCAGCTCACAATGGGCGGATACGCAGTATTTT. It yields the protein CASSSQWADTQYF.

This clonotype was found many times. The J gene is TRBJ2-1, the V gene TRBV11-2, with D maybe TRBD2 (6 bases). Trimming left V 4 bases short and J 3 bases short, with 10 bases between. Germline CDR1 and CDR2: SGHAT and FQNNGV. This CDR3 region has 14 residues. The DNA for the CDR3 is TGTGCCAGCAGCTCGGGACTCGGCTACAATGAGCAGTTCTTC. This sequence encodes CASSSGLGYNEQFF.

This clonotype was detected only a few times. The CDR3 bases are TGTGCCAGCAGTACAGGACAGGGAGGGTTCAATGAGCAGTTCTTC. This encodes CASSTGQGGFNEQFF. The V and J genes are TRBV11-3 and TRBJ2-1, with D tentatively TRBD1 (8 bases). Germline V gene lookup returns CDR1 SGHNT and CDR2 YENEEA. V was pared by 6 bases and J by 6 bases, with 18 bases between. This CDR3 has 15 residues.

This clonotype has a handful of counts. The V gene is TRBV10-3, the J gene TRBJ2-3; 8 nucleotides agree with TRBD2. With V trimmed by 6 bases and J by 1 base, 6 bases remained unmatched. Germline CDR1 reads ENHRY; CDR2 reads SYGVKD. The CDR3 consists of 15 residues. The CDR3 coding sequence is TGTGCCATCAGGGGGGTAGCGGGGCGCACAGATACGCAGTATTTT. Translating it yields CAIRGVAGRTDTQYF.

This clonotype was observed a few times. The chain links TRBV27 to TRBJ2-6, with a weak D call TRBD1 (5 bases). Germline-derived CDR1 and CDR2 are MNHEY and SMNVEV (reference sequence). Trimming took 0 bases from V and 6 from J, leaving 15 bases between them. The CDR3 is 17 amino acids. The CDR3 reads CASSLSGRALLANVLTF. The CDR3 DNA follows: TGTGCCAGCAGTTTATCTGGCAGGGCCCTTCTGGCCAACGTCCTGACTTTC.

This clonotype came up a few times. This CDR3 reads CSAFRGPPKNTEAFF. CDR3 in DNA: TGCAGTGCTTTCCGAGGACCTCCAAAGAACACTGAAGCTTTCTTT. This sequence joins TRBV20-1 and TRBJ1-1; D is unresolved. CDR1 and CDR2 (germline): DFQATT, SNEGSKA (reference sequence). Trimming left V 5 bases short and J 1 base short, with 17 bases between. The CDR3 length is 15 residues.

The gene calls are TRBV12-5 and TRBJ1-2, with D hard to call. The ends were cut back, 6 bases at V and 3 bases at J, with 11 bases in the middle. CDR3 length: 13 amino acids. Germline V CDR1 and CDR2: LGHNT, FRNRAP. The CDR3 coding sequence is TGTGCTAGTGGCGGGGTTGGGGACTATGGCTACACCTTC. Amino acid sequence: CASGGVGDYGYTF.

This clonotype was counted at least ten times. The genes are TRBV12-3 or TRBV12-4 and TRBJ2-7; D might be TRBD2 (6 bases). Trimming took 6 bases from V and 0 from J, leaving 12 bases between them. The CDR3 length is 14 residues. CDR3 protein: CASRRRGSSYEQYF. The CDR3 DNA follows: TGTGCCAGCAGGAGGCGGGGCAGCTCCTACGAGCAGTACTTC.

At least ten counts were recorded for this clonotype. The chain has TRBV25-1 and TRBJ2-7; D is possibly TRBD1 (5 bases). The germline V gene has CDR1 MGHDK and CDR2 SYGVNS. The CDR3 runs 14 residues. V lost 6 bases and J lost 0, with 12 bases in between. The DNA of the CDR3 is TGTGCCAGCAGGGGCACAGGAAGCTCCTACGAGCAGTACTTC. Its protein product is CASRGTGSSYEQYF.

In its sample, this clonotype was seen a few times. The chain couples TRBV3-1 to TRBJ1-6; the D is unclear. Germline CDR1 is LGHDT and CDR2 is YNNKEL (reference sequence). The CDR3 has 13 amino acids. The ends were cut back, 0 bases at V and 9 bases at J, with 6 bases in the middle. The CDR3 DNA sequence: TGTGCCAGCAGCCAAGATTTAAGTTCACCCCTCCACTTT. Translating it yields CASSQDLSSPLHF.

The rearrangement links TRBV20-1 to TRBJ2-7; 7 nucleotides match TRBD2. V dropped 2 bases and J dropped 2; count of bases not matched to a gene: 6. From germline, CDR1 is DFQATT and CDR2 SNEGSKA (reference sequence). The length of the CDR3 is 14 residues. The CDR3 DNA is TGCAGTGCTAGACCCGGACTAGGGACCTACGAGCAGTACTTC. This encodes CSARPGLGTYEQYF.

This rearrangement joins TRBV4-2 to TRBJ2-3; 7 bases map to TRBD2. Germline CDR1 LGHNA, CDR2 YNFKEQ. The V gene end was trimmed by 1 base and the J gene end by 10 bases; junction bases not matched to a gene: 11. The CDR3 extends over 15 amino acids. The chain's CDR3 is CASSQASGVLVSQYF. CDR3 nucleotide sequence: TGTGCCAGCAGCCAAGCGAGCGGGGTGCTTGTTTCGCAGTATTTT.

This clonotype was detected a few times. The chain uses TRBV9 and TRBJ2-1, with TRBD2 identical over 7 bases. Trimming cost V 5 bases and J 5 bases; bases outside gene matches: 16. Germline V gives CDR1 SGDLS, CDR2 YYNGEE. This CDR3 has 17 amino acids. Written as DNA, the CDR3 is TGTGCCAGCAGTGCCCCGGTTGGCGGGAGCGTTAACAATGAGCAGTTCTTC. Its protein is CASSAPVGGSVNNEQFF.

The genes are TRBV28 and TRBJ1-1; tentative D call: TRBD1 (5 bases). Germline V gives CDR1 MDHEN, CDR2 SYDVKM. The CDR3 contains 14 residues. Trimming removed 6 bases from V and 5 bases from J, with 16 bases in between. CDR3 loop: CASRRTGVGTEAFF. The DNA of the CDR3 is TGTGCCAGCAGAAGGACGGGGGTTGGGACTGAAGCTTTCTTT.

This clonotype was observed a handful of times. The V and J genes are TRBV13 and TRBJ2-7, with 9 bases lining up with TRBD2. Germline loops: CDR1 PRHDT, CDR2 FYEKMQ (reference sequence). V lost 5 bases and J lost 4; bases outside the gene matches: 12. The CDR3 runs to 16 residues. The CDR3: CASSTTSGPRRYEQYF. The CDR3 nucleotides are TGTGCCAGCAGCACGACTAGCGGTCCTAGGCGGTACGAGCAGTACTTC. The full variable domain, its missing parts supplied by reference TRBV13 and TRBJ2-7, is AAGVIQSPRHLIKEKRETATLKCYPIPRHDTVYWYQQGPGQDPQFLISFYEKMQSDKGSIPDRFSAQQFSDYHSELNMSSLELGDSALYFCASSTTSGPRRYEQYFGPGTRLTVT.